The text below deals with one TCR beta chain. This sample stems from a study of T cell responses to AZD1222 COVID-19 vaccine. Profiling relied on immunoSEQ multiplex PCR, and the TCRdb table lists in-frame clones only, not all of them. Of about 150,000 clones listed, roughly nine tenths are singletons. This receptor was obtained from an adult in good health. The sequencing used peripheral blood, collected on day 0 of AZD1222 vaccination.

In DNA form, the CDR3 reads TGTGCCAGCTCGCGGCAGGGGGGGTATGGCTACACCTTC. Amino acids: CASSRQGGYGYTF. The genes are TRBV28 and TRBJ1-2; 7 positions match TRBD1. V dropped 8 bases and J dropped 5; count of bases not matched to a gene: 8. This CDR3 is 13 amino acids long. CDR1 MDHEN and CDR2 SYDVKM come from the germline V gene.